The next 18 T cell receptor beta chains were all read from a single sample in a study of Ad26.COV2.S vaccination and SARS-CoV-2 variants. Treatment noted: around 19 received Ad26.COV2.S at low or high dose, single or two shots; 5 received placebo; per-sample allocation not given. Sample collection was performed on day 63 after the first vaccine or placebo injection. The method was immunoSEQ multiplex PCR; TCRdb's version includes in-frame clones alone and lacks a portion of them. The sample has almost 400,000 clones, about nine tenths seen once. Source: peripheral blood, taken in a trial of Ad26.COV2.S vaccine versus placebo. The receptor set was obtained from a person between 18 and 65 years old who received the Ad26.COV2.S COVID-19 vaccine or a placebo.

The chain combines TRBV16 with TRBJ1-5; 7 bases align to TRBD1. The germline V gene has CDR1 KGHSY and CDR2 FQNENV. V dropped 1 base and J dropped 6; count of bases not matched to a gene: 9. This CDR3 spans 16 amino acids. DNA for the CDR3: TGTGCCAGCAGCCAATGGACCGACAGGGTTGTTCAGCCCCAGCATTTT. It yields the protein CASSQWTDRVVQPQHF.

The V call is TRBV12-5, the J call TRBJ1-1; 7 bases fit TRBD1. Per germline, CDR1 LGHNT and CDR2 FRNRAP. V gave up 3 bases and J gave up 4 bases; unmatched junction bases: 2. CDR3 length: 13 residues. CDR3: CASGFSGGTEAFF. The CDR3 nucleotides read TGTGCTAGTGGTTTCTCAGGGGGCACTGAAGCTTTCTTT.

This chain links TRBV7-9 with TRBJ1-1, with 10 bases fitting TRBD1. The CDR3 length is 15 residues. V dropped 1 base and J dropped 4; count of bases not matched to a gene: 3. Germline V lookup: CDR1 SEHNR, CDR2 FQNEAQ (reference sequence). The CDR3 nucleotides read TGTGCCAGCAGCTTAGGGGGACAGGGGATCACTGAAGCTTTCTTT. It specifies CASSLGGQGITEAFF. The full variable domain, in which reference TRBV7-9 and TRBJ1-1 provide the parts outside the CDR3, is DTGVSQNPRHKITKRGQNVTFRCDPISEHNRLYWYRQTLGQGPEFLTYFQNEAQLEKSRLLSDRFSAERPKGSFSTLEIQRTEQGDSAMYLCASSLGGQGITEAFFGQGTRLTVV.

The J gene is TRBJ2-3, the V gene TRBV18; D unclear. The CDR3 totals 15 residues. The ends were cut back, 1 base at V and 2 bases at J, with 10 bases in the middle. The germline V gene encodes CDR1 KGHSH and CDR2 LQKENI. The CDR3 reads CASSPRASTTDTQYF. DNA for the CDR3: TGTGCCAGCTCACCACGGGCTAGTACCACAGATACGCAGTATTTT. Combining the CDR3 with reference TRBV18 and TRBJ2-3 gives the whole variable domain NAGVMQNPRHLVRRRGQEARLRCSPMKGHSHVYWYRQLPEEGLKFMVYLQKENIIDESGMPKERFSAEFPKEGPSILRIQQVVRGDSAAYFCASSPRASTTDTQYFGPGTRLTVL.

This clone has just one count. The V gene is TRBV3-1 (or the pseudogene TRBV3-2), the J gene TRBJ2-1; TRBD2 agrees at 10 bases. The ends lost 1 base at V and 7 bases at J; junction bases unmatched: 4. The CDR3 covers 15 residues. Germline V gene data show CDR1 as LGHDT and CDR2 as YNNKEL (reference sequence). The CDR3 protein is CASSQASGRANEQFF. Here the CDR3 DNA reads TGTGCCAGCAGCCAAGCTAGCGGGAGAGCTAATGAGCAGTTCTTC.

The chain joins TRBV7-2 to TRBJ1-4; D perhaps matches TRBD1 (6 bases). Germline-derived CDR1 and CDR2 are SGHTA and FQGNSA. Trimming stripped 7 bases from V and 6 bases from J, with 18 bases between. CDR3 length: 15 residues. DNA for the CDR3: TGTGCCAGCAACGTGGGGGGGCGCGGGGATGAAAAACTGTTTTTT. Translating gives CASNVGGRGDEKLFF.

The chain uses TRBV30 and TRBJ1-2, with D perhaps TRBD1 (5 bases). CDR3 length equals 13 residues. Trimming removed 4 bases from V and 8 bases from J, with 17 bases in between. Germline V gene sequence: CDR1 GTSNPN, CDR2 SVGIG (reference sequence). CDR3 loop: CAWNRGDLGGYTF. The CDR3 DNA reads as TGTGCCTGGAACCGAGGGGATTTAGGCGGCTACACCTTC.

The genes are TRBV27 and TRBJ1-1; tentative D call: TRBD1 (6 bases). Germline CDR1 and CDR2: MNHEY and SMNVEV (reference sequence). This CDR3 has 12 residues. The V end lost 5 bases, the J end lost 7 bases, and 11 bases lay between the germline ends. The CDR3, as DNA: TGTGCCAGCAGTGACACAGGGCGTGAAGCTTTCTTT. The encoded protein is CASSDTGREAFF.

This sequence joins TRBV9 and TRBJ2-3, with 11 bases aligning to TRBD2. Germline CDR1 SGDLS, CDR2 YYNGEE. CDR3 length: 15 residues. The junction had 3 bases not matched to a gene; V was cut back by 0 bases and J by 6 bases. The CDR3 reads CASSVDSGRDDTQYF. The CDR3 region has the DNA TGTGCCAGCAGCGTAGATAGCGGGAGGGACGATACGCAGTATTTT.

The rearrangement uses TRBV28 and TRBJ2-5, with 8 bases aligning to TRBD1. Trimming removed 3 bases from V and 6 bases from J; junction bases left unmatched: 6. This CDR3 is built from 14 residues. The germline V gene encodes CDR1 MDHEN and CDR2 SYDVKM. This CDR3 is CASSLSGGGKTQYF. The DNA of the CDR3 is TGTGCCAGCAGTTTGTCAGGGGGCGGAAAGACCCAGTACTTC.

This chain links TRBV6-6 with TRBJ2-5; D is undetermined. Trimming took 5 bases from V and 2 from J, leaving 3 bases between them. CDR1 is MNHNY and CDR2 is SVGAGI in the germline V gene (reference sequence). The CDR3 totals 11 residues. CDR3 in amino acids: CASSQQETQYF. CDR3 in DNA: TGTGCCAGCAGTCAACAAGAGACCCAGTACTTC.

This chain uses TRBV27 with TRBJ2-2, with 10 nucleotides matching TRBD2. The germline V gene encodes CDR1 MNHEY and CDR2 SMNVEV (reference sequence). The J segment lost 6 bases and the V segment lost 5 bases, leaving 9 bases of the junction unmatched. The CDR3 loop spans 16 amino acids. CDR3 residues: CASSLPGLANPGELFF. CDR3 nucleotides: TGTGCCAGCAGTCTTCCGGGACTAGCGAATCCCGGGGAGCTGTTTTTT.

This clone was recorded at least ten times. The V gene is TRBV10-2, the J gene TRBJ2-2; TRBD1 matches 8 bases. V gave up 3 bases and J gave up 6 bases; unmatched junction bases: 3. There are 14 residues in the CDR3. Germline V gene data show CDR1 as WSHSY and CDR2 as SAAADI. CDR3 residues: CASSDRGQSGELFF. As DNA, the CDR3 is TGCGCCAGCAGTGACAGGGGGCAGTCCGGGGAGCTGTTTTTT.

In DNA form, the CDR3 reads TGTGCCAGTAGTATCCTCCCTGGGGGAAGGAATGAGCAGTTCTTC. Translating it yields CASSILPGGRNEQFF. The rearrangement joins TRBV19 to TRBJ2-1; D is tentatively TRBD1 or TRBD2 (5 bases each). The CDR3 loop spans 15 amino acids. Trimming removed 3 bases at V and 7 bases at J, with 16 bases between. Germline V CDR1 and CDR2: LNHDA, SQIVND (reference sequence).

In DNA form, the CDR3 reads TGCGCCAGCAGCTTGGGCGGACTAGCGGGAGAAATGTACGAGCAGTACTTC. Encoded protein: CASSLGGLAGEMYEQYF. This sequence joins TRBV5-1 and TRBJ2-7, with 13 bases lining up with TRBD2. Germline trimming cut 0 bases from V and 4 bases from J; bases unmatched to any gene: 7. The CDR3 loop spans 17 amino acids. Germline values: CDR1 SGHRS, CDR2 YFSETQ.

CDR3 region: CASSPPGFGEDTQYF. CDR3 sequence (DNA): TGTGCCAGCTCACCACCGGGGTTCGGGGAAGATACGCAGTATTTT. The chain is built from TRBV18 and TRBJ2-3, with D possibly being TRBD2 (5 bases). The germline gives CDR1 KGHSH, CDR2 LQKENI. V was cut by 0 bases and J by 5 bases, with 12 bases left in between. This CDR3 spans 15 amino acids.

This chain connects TRBV9 to TRBJ2-2; D is unresolved. V lost 0 bases, J lost 1 base, and 7 bases lay in between. CDR1 and CDR2 from the germline V gene are SGDLS and YYNGEE. The length of the CDR3 is 15 residues. The CDR3, as DNA: TGTGCCAGCAGCGTAGAAACAGTGAACACCGGGGAGCTGTTTTTT. Its protein is CASSVETVNTGELFF.

The CDR3 nucleotides read TGTGCCAGCAGCTTAGTTTCTGAGACCCAGTACTTC. It is translated as CASSLVSETQYF. The chain links TRBV7-9 to TRBJ2-5; no definite D call. CDR3 size: 12 residues. Germline values: CDR1 SEHNR, CDR2 FQNEAQ (reference sequence). The germline V and J ends were trimmed by 1 base and 5 bases, with 5 bases remaining between them. Combining the CDR3 with reference TRBV7-9 and TRBJ2-5 gives the whole variable domain DTGVSQNPRHKITKRGQNVTFRCDPISEHNRLYWYRQTLGQGPEFLTYFQNEAQLEKSRLLSDRFSAERPKGSFSTLEIQRTEQGDSAMYLCASSLVSETQYFGPGTRLLVL.